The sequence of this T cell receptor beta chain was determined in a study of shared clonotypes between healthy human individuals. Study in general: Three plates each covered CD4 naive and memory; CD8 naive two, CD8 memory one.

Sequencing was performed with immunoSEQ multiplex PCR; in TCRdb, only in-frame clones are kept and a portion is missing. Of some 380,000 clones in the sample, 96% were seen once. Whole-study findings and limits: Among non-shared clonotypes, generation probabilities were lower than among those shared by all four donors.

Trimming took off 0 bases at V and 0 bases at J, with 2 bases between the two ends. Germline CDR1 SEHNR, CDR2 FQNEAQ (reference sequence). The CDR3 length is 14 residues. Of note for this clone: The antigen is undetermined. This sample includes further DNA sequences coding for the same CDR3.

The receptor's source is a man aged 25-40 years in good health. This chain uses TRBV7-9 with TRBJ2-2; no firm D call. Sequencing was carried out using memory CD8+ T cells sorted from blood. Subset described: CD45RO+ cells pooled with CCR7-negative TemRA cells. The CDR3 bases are TGTGCCAGCAGCTTAGCGGCGAACACCGGGGAGCTGTTTTTT. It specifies CASSLAANTGELFF.